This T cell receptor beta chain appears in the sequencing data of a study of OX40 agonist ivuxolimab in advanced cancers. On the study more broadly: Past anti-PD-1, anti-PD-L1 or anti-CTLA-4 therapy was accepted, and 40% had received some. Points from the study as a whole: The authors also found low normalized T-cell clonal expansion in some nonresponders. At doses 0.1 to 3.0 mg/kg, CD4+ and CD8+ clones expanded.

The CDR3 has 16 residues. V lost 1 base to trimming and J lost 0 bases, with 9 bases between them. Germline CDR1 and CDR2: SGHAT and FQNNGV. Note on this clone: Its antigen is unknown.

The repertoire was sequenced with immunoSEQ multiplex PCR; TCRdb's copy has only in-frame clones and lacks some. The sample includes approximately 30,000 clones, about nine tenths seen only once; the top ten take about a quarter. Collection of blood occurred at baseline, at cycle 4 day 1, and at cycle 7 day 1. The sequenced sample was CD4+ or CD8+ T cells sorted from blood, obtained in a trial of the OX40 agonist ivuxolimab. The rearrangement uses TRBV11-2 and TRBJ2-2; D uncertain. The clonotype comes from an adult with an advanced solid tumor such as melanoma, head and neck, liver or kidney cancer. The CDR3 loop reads CASSLGYQPNTGELFF. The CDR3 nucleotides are TGTGCCAGCAGCTTAGGTTACCAACCGAACACCGGGGAGCTGTTTTTT.